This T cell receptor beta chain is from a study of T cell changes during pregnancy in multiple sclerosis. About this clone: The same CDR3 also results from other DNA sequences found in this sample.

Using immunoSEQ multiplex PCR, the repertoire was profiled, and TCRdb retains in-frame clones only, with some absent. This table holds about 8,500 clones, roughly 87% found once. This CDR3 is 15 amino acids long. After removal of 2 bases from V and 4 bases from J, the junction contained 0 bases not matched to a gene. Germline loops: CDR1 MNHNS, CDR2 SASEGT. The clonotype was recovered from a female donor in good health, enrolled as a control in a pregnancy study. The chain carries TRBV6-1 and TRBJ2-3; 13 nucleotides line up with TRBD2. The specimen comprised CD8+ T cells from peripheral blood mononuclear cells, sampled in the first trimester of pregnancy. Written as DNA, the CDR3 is TGTGCCAGCAGTGAAACTAGCGGGGGGGCAGATACGCAGTATTTT. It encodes CASSETSGGADTQYF.